Given below is one T cell receptor (beta chain) in context. Its antigen is still unknown. Other DNA sequences in this specimen translate into the identical CDR3. Assay used: immunoSEQ multiplex PCR; TCRdb lists only in-frame clones, some missing. Of tens of thousands of clones in the sample, around four fifths were seen once. This specimen belongs to a study of OX40 agonist ivuxolimab in advanced cancers. Study as a whole: Hepatocellular carcinoma, melanoma, renal cell or head and neck cancer occurred in dose-escalation patients. Among those enrolled, mean age was around 55 years (range roughly 20 to 79) and less than 90% were male. Broader study findings: Among the least clonally expanded were partial responders at 0.1-3.0 mg/kg. Both CD4+ and CD8+ T cell populations in blood had undergone clonal expansion by week 6 at 0.1 to 3.0 mg/kg.

The V end lost 3 bases, the J end lost 1 base, and 11 bases lay between the germline ends. This CDR3 has 15 amino acids. Germline V gives CDR1 SGHTA, CDR2 FQGTGA. Sequenced here: CD4+ or CD8+ T cells sorted from blood, sampled in a trial of the OX40 agonist ivuxolimab. This sequence was found in an adult with an advanced solid tumor such as melanoma, head and neck, liver or kidney cancer. J is TRBJ2-3 and V is TRBV7-3; D is possibly TRBD2 (6 bases). The CDR3 DNA follows: TGTGCCAGCAGCTTGACTAGTGGGGGCACAGATACGCAGTATTTT. Its translation is CASSLTSGGTDTQYF.